A selection of T cell receptor beta chains follows, all from one sample in a study of blood T cell repertoires in COVID-19. Assay: immunoSEQ multiplex PCR; the TCRdb copy retains only in-frame clones and omits some. The repertoire holds approximately 41,000 clones, around 90% seen once, with approximately 1.5% in the top ten. Sequencing was carried out using peripheral blood. These receptors originate from a woman between 40 and 50 years old with acute or convalescent COVID-19. Each CDR3 is given with its conserved first and last residue. D genes are given only for firm matches. Clone size is given for some rows only: seen once, a few or many times, or a class if the clone is expanded.

TRBJ2-7	TRBD2	once	15	TRBV10-2	TGCGCCAGCAGAGTCGGGACTAGCGGGAAGTACGAGCAGTACTTC	CASRVGTSGKYEQYF
TRBJ1-1	TRBD1	NA	17	TRBV5-1	TGCGCCAGCAGCCCCGGACGGGGACAGGGAATAGGTACTGAAGCTTTCTTT	CASSPGRGQGIGTEAFF
TRBJ2-1	TRBD2	NA	18	TRBV5-6	TGTGCCAGCAGCTTTAAACTCAGGTGGGGGGGCTCCTACAATGAGCAGTTCTTC	CASSFKLRWGGSYNEQFF
TRBJ2-7	NA	once	14	TRBV3-1/TRBV3-2	TGTGCCAGCAGCCAGAGTGGGCTAATCGCCGAGCAGTACTTC	CASSQSGLIAEQYF
TRBJ2-3	TRBD2	NA	15	TRBV5-6	TGTGCCAGCACCCTAGCGGGGGGGCCTGCAGATACGCAGTATTTT	CASTLAGGPADTQYF
TRBJ1-5	NA	NA	13	TRBV18	TGTGCCAGCTCAAGGGCAGGGGACCAGCCCCAGCATTTT	CASSRAGDQPQHF
TRBJ1-2	TRBD1	NA	17	TRBV15	TGTGCCACTTCCGATGGGACAGGGAAGTTCTTTAACTATGGCTACACCTTC	CATSDGTGKFFNYGYTF
TRBJ1-6	NA	NA	15	TRBV15	TGTGCCACCAGCAGAGATTGGGCGGGAAATTCACCCCTCCACTTT	CATSRDWAGNSPLHF
TRBJ2-7	TRBD2	NA	15	TRBV5-1	TGCGCCAGCAGCAGGACTAGCGGGGGGGTGCTTGAGCAGTACTTC	CASSRTSGGVLEQYF
TRBJ1-4	TRBD1	NA	15	TRBV5-1	TGCGCCAGCAGCTGGGGACAGGGGATAAATGAAAAACTGTTTTTT	CASSWGQGINEKLFF
TRBJ1-1	NA	NA	13	TRBV6-5	TGTGCCAGCAGTAGACCAACAGGCACTGAAGCTTTCTTT	CASSRPTGTEAFF
TRBJ1-3	NA	NA	12	TRBV27	TGTGCCAGCAGTTCAGGAGGAAACACCATATATTTT	CASSSGGNTIYF
TRBJ2-7	TRBD2	NA	15	TRBV27	TGTGCCAGCAAAACCCGGGGCGGGAGCCTTTACGAGCAGTACTTC	CASKTRGGSLYEQYF